This T cell receptor beta chain was obtained from a study of shared clonotypes between healthy human individuals. This CDR3 has 11 amino acids. Trimming shortened V by 7 bases and J by 5 bases, and 5 bases separated the two germline ends. Germline assignment: CDR1 LNHDA and CDR2 SQIVND (reference sequence). For this clone: Its specificity is unknown.

The study's findings and limits: Shared clonotypes: about 4.6% naive CD4, roughly 4% naive CD8, about 2.2% memory CD4, about 0.41% memory CD8. Among donors, the sharing of clonotypes was expected to be influenced by sequencing depth.

Replicate sorted-subset PCRs were loaded with around 200 ng DNA, 30,000 to 35,000 T cell genomes. Authors' methods: ImmunoSEQ supplied junction-only sequences lacking quality scores, so filtering was different. Profiling relied on immunoSEQ multiplex PCR, and the TCRdb table lists in-frame clones only, not all of them. V and J calls and clone size are as listed in that table; D and trimming were resolved from the DNA. This sample has millions of clones, with roughly 91% found just once. Naivety among CD8 cells was defined by CD45RO negativity and positive CCR7 selection, thereby excluding terminally differentiated effector memory CD45RA+ cells.

The chain couples TRBV19 to TRBJ1-4; unclear D gene. The source is a man aged 18-30 years in good health. Some clones in this sample may be carry-over from other donors' samples. The sample consisted of naive CD8+ T cells from PBMCs. CDR3 nucleotide sequence: TGTGCCAGTAAGGCCAATGAAAAACTGTTTTTT. Protein product: CASKANEKLFF. The full variable domain, with the rest looked up from reference TRBV19 and TRBJ1-4, is DGGITQSPKYLFRKEGQNVTLSCEQNLNHDAMYWYRQDPGQGLRLIYYSQIVNDFQKGDIAEGYSVSREKKESFPLTVTSAQKNPTAFYLCASKANEKLFFGSGTQLSVL.